A single sample is the source of the 20 T cell receptor beta chains below, sequenced in a study of cytomegalovirus exposure and HLA in healthy donors. Amplification used 60 Vbeta primers and 13 Jbeta primers. Clones were read by immunoSEQ multiplex PCR, and TCRdb kept only the in-frame ones, dropping some. The sample yields some 79,000 clones, roughly 79% seen once. The sequenced material came from PBMCs. These receptors were collected from a male donor in good health and CMV-seropositive.

The chain combines TRBV19 with TRBJ1-4; no firm D call. V was pared by 3 bases and J by 0 bases, with 11 bases between. Germline V CDR1 and CDR2: LNHDA, SQIVND (reference sequence). The CDR3 loop spans 16 amino acids. This chain's CDR3 is CASSIGGGTTNEKLFF. The CDR3 bases are TGTGCCAGTAGTATTGGTGGAGGAACAACTAATGAAAAACTGTTTTTT.

This clone was found once. This chain links TRBV19 with TRBJ2-5, with D hard to call. The CDR3 is 13 amino acids. V gave up 7 bases and J gave up 4 bases, with 13 bases separating them. The germline V gene has CDR1 LNHDA and CDR2 SQIVND (reference sequence). The CDR3 DNA follows: TGTGCCAGTATGGAGCAGAATACAGAGACCCAGTACTTC. It translates to CASMEQNTETQYF.

The sample holds a few counts of this clone. This sequence joins TRBV28 and TRBJ1-5; 8 nucleotides line up with TRBD1. CDR1 and CDR2 from the germline V gene are MDHEN and SYDVKM. CDR3 length equals 15 residues. Trimming at V came to 6 bases and at J to 2 bases, leaving 6 bases not matched to a gene. The DNA for the CDR3 is TGTGCCAGCAGGACGACAGGGGTGGGCAATCAGCCCCAGCATTTT. This encodes CASRTTGVGNQPQHF.

A word on this clone: A read error may account for a junction end that differs from germline. In DNA, the CDR3 is TGTGCTAGCAGCCCCCAGCCGGCGGGAGGGTACGAGCAGTTCTTC. Translated: CASSPQPAGGYEQFF. This chain links TRBV7-7 with TRBJ2-1, with 9 nucleotides matching TRBD2. Germline V lookup: CDR1 SSHAT, CDR2 FNYEAQ (reference sequence). CDR3 length: 15 amino acids.

J is TRBJ1-2 and V is TRBV5-6, with 7 bases fitting TRBD1. The CDR3 is 16 residues long. Germline V gives CDR1 SGHDT, CDR2 YYEEEE. V lost 7 bases to trimming and J lost 4 bases; unmatched junction nucleotides: 16. The CDR3 loop is CASLLRTGSRGYGYTF. The CDR3, as DNA: TGTGCCAGCCTACTAAGGACAGGCTCCAGGGGCTATGGCTACACCTTC.

This chain connects TRBV28 to TRBJ2-7; TRBD1 is a possible D gene (5 bases). Germline lookup yields CDR1 MDHEN and CDR2 SYDVKM. The CDR3 length is 14 residues. The V end was cut by 3 bases, the J end by 2 bases, with 11 bases between. CDR3 residues: CASSLGLGAYEQYF. The CDR3 region has the DNA TGTGCCAGCAGTTTGGGGCTCGGAGCCTACGAGCAGTACTTC.

This clone turned up a few times. The CDR3 DNA reads as TGTGCCAGCAGTCAGTTTGGGGGCAAGGGCTACGAGCAGTACTTC. It translates to CASSQFGGKGYEQYF. This chain links TRBV6-1 with TRBJ2-7; possible D gene TRBD1, 6 bases. This CDR3 is 15 amino acids long. Germline V gives CDR1 MNHNS, CDR2 SASEGT. V shed 5 bases and J shed 3 bases, with 17 bases lying between them.

This clone is a singleton in its sample. V usage is TRBV7-8 and J usage is TRBJ2-7; TRBD2 matches at 8 bases. Germline V lookup: CDR1 SGHVS, CDR2 FQNEAQ. Trimming at V came to 1 base and at J to 3 bases, leaving 5 bases not matched to a gene. The CDR3 is 15 residues long. The CDR3 sequence: CASSLEGTRYYEQYF. The CDR3 nucleotides are TGTGCCAGCAGCTTAGAGGGGACTAGATACTACGAGCAGTACTTC.

To note about this clone: The same CDR3 arises from other DNA sequences in this sample as well. The chain uses TRBV6-5 and TRBJ2-7, with D possibly matching TRBD1 (6 bases). This CDR3 has 11 amino acids. V was clipped by 6 bases and J by 4 bases, with 7 bases between them. CDR1 MNHEY and CDR2 SVGAGI come from the germline V gene. The CDR3 sequence: CASSRGYEQYF. In DNA, the CDR3 is TGTGCCAGCAGCAGGGGTTACGAGCAGTACTTC.

The V and J genes are TRBV6-5 and TRBJ2-3, with 8 bases that match TRBD2. CDR1 and CDR2 from the germline V gene are MNHEY and SVGAGI. This CDR3 region has 14 residues. The junction had 10 bases not matched to a gene; V was cut back by 6 bases and J by 8 bases. The CDR3 loop reads CASSYSGDRGTQYF. DNA of the CDR3: TGTGCCAGCAGCTATAGCGGGGATAGGGGTACGCAGTATTTT.

The J gene is TRBJ2-5, the V gene TRBV7-2; D is unresolved. The J call is in doubt because the DNA end fits TRBJ2-7 better. The V gene's germline CDR1 is SGHTA and CDR2 FQGNSA. This CDR3 is 13 amino acids long. CDR3: CASSPESYYEQYF. In DNA form, the CDR3 reads TGTGCCAGCAGCCCCGAGAGTTACTACGAGCAGTACTTC.

CDR3: CASSLFTTRSYEQYF. The CDR3 bases are TGTGCCAGCAGCTTGTTCACGACTAGGTCGTACGAGCAGTACTTC. The chain recombines TRBV5-6 with TRBJ2-7, with D perhaps matching TRBD2 (6 bases). The CDR3 runs to 15 residues. From germline, CDR1 is SGHDT and CDR2 YYEEEE. V lost 1 base, J lost 4 bases, and 15 bases lay in between.

This clone occurred a few times. This chain joins TRBV5-4 and TRBJ2-1; 8 bases agree with TRBD1. The CDR3 covers 16 residues. Looked up from germline, CDR1 is SGHNT and CDR2 is YYREEE (reference sequence). With 5 bases clipped from V and 3 bases from J, the junction kept 10 bases outside the gene matches. Here the CDR3 DNA reads TGTGCCAGCAGGGCTAGCACAGGGGGGATCTACAATGAGCAGTTCTTC. Encoded protein: CASRASTGGIYNEQFF.

This sequence joins TRBV5-6 and TRBJ2-7; 9 bases agree with TRBD2. This CDR3 is built from 14 residues. In germline, CDR1 is SGHDT, CDR2 YYEEEE. J was trimmed by 5 bases and V by 4 bases; bases with no gene match: 7. The CDR3 here is CASSLAGGSDEQYF. The CDR3 nucleotides read TGTGCCAGCAGCCTGGCGGGGGGGAGCGACGAGCAGTACTTC.

J is TRBJ1-2 and V is TRBV9, with 9 bases aligning to TRBD1. V gave up 5 bases and J gave up 2 bases; unmatched junction bases: 7. Germline-derived CDR1 and CDR2 are SGDLS and YYNGEE. CDR3 length equals 15 residues. The chain's CDR3 is CASSSTGGANYGYTF. The DNA for the CDR3 is TGTGCCAGCAGTTCCACAGGGGGCGCGAACTATGGCTACACCTTC.

V is TRBV7-2 and J is TRBJ2-7; TRBD1 is a possible D gene (6 bases). The CDR3 extends over 15 amino acids. Germline CDR1 is SGHTA and CDR2 is FQGNSA. The V and J ends lost 3 bases and 5 bases respectively, with 17 bases between them. The chain's CDR3 is CASSLTSTGGNEQYF. The CDR3 DNA reads TGTGCCAGCAGCTTGACCTCGACAGGCGGAAACGAGCAGTACTTC.

The sample holds one count of this clone. This CDR3 reads CASSLGGGYLQETQYF. CDR3 in DNA: TGCGCCAGCAGCTTGGGAGGGGGATACCTACAAGAGACCCAGTACTTC. This rearrangement joins TRBV5-1 to TRBJ2-5, with D tentatively TRBD1 (6 bases). This CDR3 has 16 amino acids. V was clipped by 0 bases and J by 2 bases, with 14 bases between them. In germline, CDR1 is SGHRS, CDR2 YFSETQ.

J is TRBJ1-2 and V is TRBV27, with D perhaps TRBD1 (6 bases). Trimming stripped 6 bases from V and 4 bases from J, with 15 bases between. Per the germline V gene, CDR1 is MNHEY and CDR2 is SMNVEV (reference sequence). There are 14 residues in the CDR3. The CDR3 protein is CASSLWGGGYGYTF. DNA of the CDR3: TGTGCCAGCAGCCTGTGGGGAGGGGGCTATGGCTACACCTTC.

The chain recombines TRBV2 with TRBJ2-1; 9 bases are shared with TRBD2. This CDR3 is 15 amino acids long. From germline, CDR1 is SNHLY and CDR2 FYNNEI. V lost 3 bases, J lost 6 bases, and 6 bases stayed unmatched. CDR3 loop: CASSDLKAGGNEQFF. The CDR3 region has the DNA TGTGCCAGCAGTGATTTAAAAGCGGGAGGCAATGAGCAGTTCTTC.

The V gene is TRBV9, the J gene TRBJ2-1, with TRBD1 identical over 7 bases. The CDR3 has 15 residues. Germline trimming cut 1 base from V and 5 bases from J; bases unmatched to any gene: 6. Germline-derived CDR1 and CDR2 are SGDLS and YYNGEE. CDR3 DNA sequence: TGTGCCAGCAGCGTACCGGGACAGTTGAACAATGAGCAGTTCTTC. Its translation is CASSVPGQLNNEQFF.